The 2 T cell receptor delta chains given below trace back to one sample, sequenced in a study of gamma-delta chains in newborns, infants, children. With CATT, TCRdb re-called clones from the reads. The data show hundreds of delta-chain clones, with about 0.93% seen just once and about a third held by the top ten. What was sequenced was blood. The receptors shown here come from a child in good health.

In its sample, this clone ranks as medium-sized. One base separates it from a far larger clone, so it is likely a read error. The same CDR3 also results from other DNA sequences found in this sample. V is TRDV2 and J is TRDJ1; D call uncertain. This CDR3 spans 16 amino acids. Germline V lookup: CDR1 GEAIGNYY, CDR2 EKD. Trimming pared 7 bases from V and 0 bases from J, leaving 20 bases between. The chain's CDR3 is CACDSVESMYTDKLIF. DNA of the CDR3: TGTGCCTGCGACTCAGTAGAGAGTATGTACACCGATAAACTCATCTTT.

This clone was observed a few times. A read error is the likely source, as a far larger clone sits one nucleotide away. In the same sample, other DNA sequences code for this CDR3. V usage is TRDV2 and J usage is TRDJ3, with TRDD3 identical over 13 bases. In germline, CDR1 is GEAIGNYY, CDR2 EKD. CDR3 size: 20 residues. The CDR3 loop reads CACDTVLGDTLSWDTRQMFF. The CDR3, as DNA: TGCGCCTGTGACACCGTACTGGGGGATACGCTTTCCTGGGACACCCGACAGATGTTTTTC.